This TCR beta chain stems from a study of OX40 agonist ivuxolimab in advanced cancers. Here immunoSEQ multiplex PCR was the method, and the copy in TCRdb shows in-frame clones only, minus some. This table holds approximately 70,000 clones, 90% found once. This CDR3 has 16 residues. The V end lost 2 bases, the J end lost 5 bases, and 18 bases lay between the germline ends. Per germline, CDR1 LGHNT and CDR2 FRNRAP. The sequence derives from an adult with an advanced solid tumor such as melanoma, head and neck, liver or kidney cancer. This chain links TRBV12-5 with TRBJ2-5; D is possibly TRBD1 (7 bases). Sequenced here: CD4+ or CD8+ T cells sorted from blood, sampled in a trial of the OX40 agonist ivuxolimab. The CDR3 DNA sequence: TGTGCTAGTGGTTTGTGGTCAGGAGGGGGCGACGAGACCCAGTACTTC. Its protein is CASGLWSGGGDETQYF.